Listed below are T cell receptor beta chains from one sample, sequenced in a study of blood T cell repertoires in COVID-19. Generated by immunoSEQ multiplex PCR, the TCRdb table keeps only in-frame clones and is missing some. The top ten clones hold 3.7% of a sample with about 170,000 clones, roughly 89% of them seen once. Sequenced input: peripheral blood. The origin of the receptors is a man between 18 and 35 years old with active or convalescent COVID-19. Each CDR3 is given with its conserved first and last residue. A D gene is named only where the DNA matches it firmly.

J gene,D gene,V gene,CDR3 protein
TRBJ1-4,-,TRBV7-2,CASSLEVGGEKLFF
TRBJ2-1,-,TRBV24-1,CATSDSSYGSYNEQFF
TRBJ1-1,-,TRBV18,CASSQWESMNTEAFF
TRBJ2-1,TRBD2,TRBV5-8,CASSLRGRALGEQFF
TRBJ1-2,TRBD1,TRBV6-5,CASSKGQGGYGYTF
TRBJ1-5,-,TRBV19,CASSWRANQPQHF
TRBJ1-4,-,TRBV7-2,CASSFRVSAQGGEKLFF
TRBJ2-2,-,TRBV7-7,CASSLSRTGELFF
TRBJ1-1,-,TRBV5-1,CASSLGQGGTEAFF
TRBJ1-3,-,TRBV14,CASSQGGVGGRSGNTIYF